This TCR beta chain is drawn from a study of lymphopenia after photon versus proton radiotherapy. A remark on this clone: Its antigen is unknown.

Clones were sequenced by immunoSEQ multiplex PCR, and TCRdb holds only the in-frame ones, with some missing. The sample records around 26,000 clones, 90% being singletons. The germline CDR1 and CDR2 sequences are SGHNT and YYREEE (reference sequence). The CDR3 spans 13 residues. Germline trimming cut 3 bases from V and 9 bases from J; bases unmatched to any gene: 5. Study-wide results and caveats: In patients who died, overall survival fell as post-nadir TCR diversity dropped more. Under photons, naive T cells and diversity fell while effector/memory populations rose. Post-nadir diversity loss with photons came from oligoclonal expansion, particularly CD8+ Temra cells.

The chain carries TRBV5-4 and TRBJ1-3; 8 bases fit TRBD1. This clonotype was sampled from a woman aged 45-65 years with cholangiocarcinoma. The input for sequencing was peripheral blood, taken from a patient treated with photon-based radiotherapy. CDR3 in DNA: TGTGCCAGCAGCTCACAGGGGGTAGGCACCATATATTTT. Translating it yields CASSSQGVGTIYF.